The source of this TCR beta chain is a study of blood T cells in healthy people across ages. The CDR3 length is 13 residues. V was shortened by 6 bases and J by 3 bases, with 11 bases between the two germline ends. CDR1 and CDR2 from the germline V gene are DFQATT and SNEGSKA (reference sequence). A second about 7 to 12 cycle PCR used barcoded and J-beta primers. At least 2.5 million CDR3-containing paired-end reads were obtained per sample. TCRdb itself ran the 5' RACE reads through MiXCR, one entry per CDR3 protein. This table holds about 760,000 distinct CDR3 sequences, around 25% found once. The same data also went into a second study, on T cells of mothers and their children.

The sequenced material came from blood. This clonotype originated in a boy aged 5-17 years in good health. V is TRBV20-1 and J is TRBJ1-4, with a possible D match to TRBD1 (6 bases). CDR3 protein: CSAKTGANEKLFF. The DNA for the CDR3 is TGCAGTGCGAAGACAGGCGCTAATGAAAAACTGTTTTTT.